The 14 T cell receptor beta chains presented below share a single source sample, sequenced in a study of blood T cells in healthy people across ages. Combining a sample-barcoded 5' primer with a J-beta primer mix, a second PCR ran for roughly 6 to 11 cycles. A single record per CDR3 protein comes from TCRdb applying MiXCR to the 5' RACE reads. Of roughly 1,300,000 distinct CDR3 sequences listed, roughly 60% are singletons. Sequences were obtained from blood. The receptor source for this set is a man younger than 35 in good health.

The genes are TRBV4-2 and TRBJ2-7, with a possible D match to TRBD1 (5 bases). This CDR3 has 14 amino acids. V lost 5 bases and J 6 bases, leaving 17 bases between the germline ends. Germline CDR1 LGHNA, CDR2 YNFKEQ. Here the CDR3 DNA reads TGTGCCAGCAGCGAACTGACAGACGCCGGCGAGCAGTACTTC. It translates to CASSELTDAGEQYF.

The V gene is TRBV6-2 or TRBV6-3, the J gene TRBJ1-6; D call uncertain. The CDR3 length is 15 residues. Germline CDR1 MNHEY, CDR2 SVGEGT. V was pared by 0 bases and J by 0 bases, with 3 bases between. The CDR3 bases are TGTGCCAGCAGTTACTCGGGCTCCTATAATTCACCCCTCCACTTT. Translated: CASSYSGSYNSPLHF.

The chain carries TRBV28 and TRBJ2-4, with D possibly matching TRBD1 (6 bases). Germline lookup yields CDR1 MDHEN and CDR2 SYDVKM. The CDR3 covers 11 residues. Trimming removed 5 bases from V and 15 bases from J, with 14 bases in between. CDR3 DNA: TGTGCCAGCAGTCTAAAACAGGGCCGGTACTTC. Its protein is CASSLKQGRYF.

The chain links TRBV20-1 to TRBJ2-1, with TRBD2 identical over 8 bases. The CDR3 is made up of 11 amino acids. V lost 4 bases and J lost 9; bases outside the gene matches: 2. From germline, CDR1 is DFQATT and CDR2 SNEGSKA (reference sequence). The CDR3 sequence: CSAIREGEQFF. CDR3 nucleotide sequence: TGCAGTGCTATTCGGGAGGGTGAGCAGTTCTTC.

The V call is TRBV4-2, the J call TRBJ1-1; D is uncertain. This CDR3 has 13 amino acids. Germline V gene data show CDR1 as LGHNA and CDR2 as YNFKEQ. With 0 bases removed from V and 4 bases from J, the gap between germline ends came to 6 bases. In DNA, the CDR3 is TGTGCCAGCAGCCAAGATATGATCACTGAAGCTTTCTTT. The encoded protein is CASSQDMITEAFF.

The rearrangement links TRBV28 to TRBJ2-7, with TRBD2 matching 11 bases. With 4 bases clipped from V and 2 bases from J, the junction kept 7 bases outside the gene matches. Germline-derived CDR1 and CDR2 are MDHEN and SYDVKM. The CDR3 length is 16 residues. The CDR3 DNA follows: TGTGCCAGCAGTTCCGATAGCGGGGGGGCGGCCTACGAGCAGTACTTC. Translated, it gives CASSSDSGGAAYEQYF.

The sample holds a few counts of this clonotype. The rearrangement joins TRBV4-1 to TRBJ2-1; TRBD1 might be the D (5 bases). The CDR3 contains 13 residues. CDR1 and CDR2 (germline): MGHRA, YSYEKL. Trimming took off 1 base at V and 12 bases at J, with 13 bases between the two ends. The CDR3 is CASSQGTQGVQFF. The DNA of the CDR3 is TGCGCCAGCAGCCAAGGGACACAAGGGGTGCAGTTCTTC.

This clonotype was picked up a small number of times. This may be a read error: a much more frequent sequence differs by one nucleotide. The genes are TRBV28 and TRBJ2-5; tentative D call: TRBD1 (5 bases). The V end lost 4 bases, the J end lost 3 bases, and 9 bases lay between the germline ends. The CDR3 extends over 13 amino acids. CDR1 is MDHEN and CDR2 is SYDVKM in the germline V gene. CDR3 region: CASSWLGEETQYF. The CDR3 nucleotides are TGTGCCAGCAGTTGGCTAGGGGAAGAGACCCAGTACTTC.

Details on this clonotype: A single base separates this from a much larger clone, so it may be a read error. The V and J genes are TRBV10-3 and TRBJ2-7; D is possibly TRBD1 or TRBD2 (5 bases each). Trimming removed 4 bases from V and 0 bases from J, with 7 bases in between. The CDR3 is made up of 13 amino acids. The V gene's germline CDR1 is ENHRY and CDR2 SYGVKD. The CDR3 loop reads CAISGDRSYEQYF. The CDR3 nucleotides are TGTGCCATCAGTGGGGACCGCTCCTACGAGCAGTACTTC.

Points on this clonotype: At one end, the junction sequence differs from germline, possibly due to a read error. The chain employs TRBV9 and TRBJ2-5; D possibly corresponds to TRBD2 (7 bases). CDR3 size: 15 residues. Germline loops: CDR1 SGDLS, CDR2 YYNGEE. CDR3 bases: TGTGTCAGCAGCGTAGGGGGGGCAGTTCAGGAGACCCAGTACTTC. Amino acid sequence: CVSSVGGAVQETQYF.

CDR3 sequence (DNA): TGTGCCAGCAGTCCACGGGACGGGAGAAGCACAGATACGCAGTATTTT. Protein: CASSPRDGRSTDTQYF. This chain links TRBV7-2 with TRBJ2-3, with D perhaps TRBD2 (6 bases). V was cut by 6 bases and J by 0 bases, with 16 bases left in between. The CDR3 is made up of 16 amino acids. The germline V gene has CDR1 SGHTA and CDR2 FQGNSA.

The count of this clonotype is one. This rearrangement joins TRBV3-1 to TRBJ2-5; perhaps D is TRBD1 or TRBD2 (5 bases each). Germline-derived CDR1 and CDR2 are LGHDT and YNNKEL (reference sequence). Trimming removed 2 bases at V and 4 bases at J, with 14 bases between. This CDR3 contains 15 residues. Here the CDR3 reads CASSQRGGAIETQYF. The CDR3 region has the DNA TGTGCCAGCAGCCAACGTGGGGGAGCGATAGAGACCCAGTACTTC.

V gene TRBV27 combines with J gene TRBJ2-1; no definite D call. This CDR3 is 14 amino acids long. The germline V and J ends were trimmed by 5 bases and 2 bases, with 10 bases remaining between them. CDR1 and CDR2 (germline): MNHEY, SMNVEV (reference sequence). The CDR3 DNA reads as TGTGCCAGCAGTCCCCGGGCAACCTACAATGAGCAGTTCTTC. This sequence encodes CASSPRATYNEQFF.

V and J are TRBV12-3 or TRBV12-4 and TRBJ2-3; 8 bases agree with TRBD2. Losses at the gene ends were 5 bases for V and 1 base for J; bases not matched to a gene: 8. The CDR3 is made up of 16 amino acids. CDR3: CASSPPAGGGTDTQYF. The CDR3 bases are TGTGCCAGCAGTCCGCCTGCGGGGGGTGGCACAGATACGCAGTATTTT.